What follows is one T cell receptor (beta chain) and its context. Its antigen is not identified. The protocol was immunoSEQ multiplex PCR, while the TCRdb copy is restricted to in-frame clones and leaves out a portion. The sample has around 100,000 clones, roughly 95% seen once. The data were obtained in a study of OX40 agonist ivuxolimab in advanced cancers. The wider study: Age averaged about 60 years (range roughly 20 to 90), and roughly 80% were male. Notes on the study in general: Nonresponders included some who also had low normalized T-cell clonal expansion. On average, CD8+ T cells showed a greater number of expanded clones than CD4+.

At cycle 4 day 1, cycle 7 day 1, and baseline, blood was sampled. The CDR3 runs 17 residues. V lost 4 bases to trimming and J lost 0 bases, with 19 bases between them. Germline assignment: CDR1 SGHNT and CDR2 YYREEE (reference sequence). This TCR came from an adult with an advanced solid tumor such as melanoma, head and neck, liver or kidney cancer. The chain combines TRBV5-4 with TRBJ1-1; weak D call: TRBD1 (5 bases). This sample comprised CD4+ or CD8+ T cells sorted from blood, obtained in a trial of the OX40 agonist ivuxolimab. CDR3 nucleotides: TGTGCCAGCAGCGGGGGAGCGAGGGGCGCGATGAACACTGAAGCTTTCTTT. Translation gives CASSGGARGAMNTEAFF.